These T cell receptor beta chains were read from a single sample in a study of T cells after yellow fever vaccination. TCRdb analysed the 5' RACE reads with MiXCR anew, one entry per CDR3 protein. This sample has hundreds of thousands of distinct CDR3 sequences; 9% to 15% occur once, and the top ten carry approximately 15%. Sequencing used PBMCs, obtained on the day of the yellow fever booster vaccination. These receptors came from a man under 40 who received the YFV17D yellow fever vaccine. Both conserved end residues are part of each CDR3.

j_gene | v_gene | CDR3aa
TRBJ2-3 | TRBV28 | CASRTTEGTDTQYF
TRBJ2-2 | TRBV5-5 | CASSLPGQGIAGELFF
TRBJ1-2 | TRBV27 | CASSVRQSHLVNSGYTF
TRBJ2-3 | TRBV3-1 | CASSQDRNYRTDTQYF
TRBJ2-4 | TRBV11-2 | CASSPRLDSKNIQYF
TRBJ1-2 | TRBV11-2 | CASTWEQGSVYGYTF
TRBJ2-1 | TRBV7-3 | CASSLTGAGNEQFF
TRBJ2-7 | TRBV20-1 | CSQGSRAYEQYF
TRBJ2-1 | TRBV20-1 | CSARDLIRGNEQFF
TRBJ2-3 | TRBV7-9 | CASSLWEADTQYF
TRBJ2-2 | TRBV20-1 | CSAPGTSNTGELFF
TRBJ2-7 | TRBV7-9 | CASSLRRTGSYEQYF
TRBJ1-1 | TRBV7-6 | CASSLTAGTEAFF
TRBJ2-5 | TRBV20-1 | CSARLTARGTQYF
TRBJ2-3 | TRBV5-6 | CASSFLERSTDTQYF
TRBJ1-1 | TRBV7-6 | CASSSGLQNTEAFF
TRBJ1-4 | TRBV20-1 | CSARDIGSGTEKLFF
TRBJ1-4 | TRBV18 | CASSPVTVSTNEKLFF
TRBJ2-2 | TRBV15 | CATSRYPIGTGELFF
TRBJ2-7 | TRBV19 | CASSLMVPRTGGRFEQYF
TRBJ2-1 | TRBV5-1 | CASSLADLYNEQFF
TRBJ1-2 | TRBV10-3 | CAISDQQGNGYTF
TRBJ1-5 | TRBV6-2/TRBV6-3 | CASSYTVQPQHF
TRBJ2-7 | TRBV27 | CASKQRTSGSFEQYF
TRBJ2-2 | TRBV5-6 | CASSLEAGRYTGELFF
TRBJ2-7 | TRBV20-1 | CSASTGSYEQYF
TRBJ2-7 | TRBV19 | CASSTQGSSSYEQYF
TRBJ2-6 | TRBV7-6 | CASSLASSSGANVLTF
TRBJ2-3 | TRBV20-1 | CSARDPTDTQYF
TRBJ1-1 | TRBV7-8 | CASSSGTGYRHTEAFF
TRBJ2-5 | TRBV5-5 | CASSSRRQGQETQYF
TRBJ2-2 | TRBV5-1 | CASSLRGQGDTGELFF
TRBJ1-1 | TRBV18 | CASSWANRYTEAFF
TRBJ2-6 | TRBV16 | CASSHPRGSGANVLTF
TRBJ1-5 | TRBV2 | CASRGQGYQPQHF
TRBJ1-3 | TRBV19 | CASEIGLGNTIYF
TRBJ2-2 | TRBV5-5 | CASSPGSLGGTGELFF
TRBJ2-7 | TRBV5-1 | CASRQGQDSYEQYF
TRBJ2-3 | TRBV20-1 | CSASRPGNTDTQYF